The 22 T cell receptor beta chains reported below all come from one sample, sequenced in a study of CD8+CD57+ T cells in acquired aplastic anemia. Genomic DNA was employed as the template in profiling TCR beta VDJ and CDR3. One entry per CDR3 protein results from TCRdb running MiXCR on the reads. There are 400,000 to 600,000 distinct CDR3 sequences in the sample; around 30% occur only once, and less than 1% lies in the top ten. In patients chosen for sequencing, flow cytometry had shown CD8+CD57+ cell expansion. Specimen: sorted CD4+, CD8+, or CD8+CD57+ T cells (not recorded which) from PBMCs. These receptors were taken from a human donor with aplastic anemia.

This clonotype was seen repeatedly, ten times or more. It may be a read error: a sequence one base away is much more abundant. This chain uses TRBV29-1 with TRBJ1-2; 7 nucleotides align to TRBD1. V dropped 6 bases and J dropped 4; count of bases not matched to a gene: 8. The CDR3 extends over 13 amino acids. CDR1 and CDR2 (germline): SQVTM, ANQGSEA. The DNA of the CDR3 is TGCAGCGTCGCCGGGACAGAACTCTATGGCTACACCTTC. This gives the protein CSVAGTELYGYTF.

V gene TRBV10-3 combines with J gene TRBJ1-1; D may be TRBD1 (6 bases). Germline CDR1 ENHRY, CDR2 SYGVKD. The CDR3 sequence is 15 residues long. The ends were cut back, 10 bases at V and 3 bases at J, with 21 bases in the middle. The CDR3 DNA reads TGTGCCAGCAGGCCACCGAGGGGGTGGTACACTGAAGCTTTCTTT. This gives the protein CASRPPRGWYTEAFF.

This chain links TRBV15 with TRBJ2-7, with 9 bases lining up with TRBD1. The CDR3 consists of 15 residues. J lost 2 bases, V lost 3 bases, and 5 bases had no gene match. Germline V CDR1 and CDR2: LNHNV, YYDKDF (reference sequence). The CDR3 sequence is CATSRAGTGTYEQYF. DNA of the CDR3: TGTGCCACCAGCAGGGCCGGGACAGGGACCTACGAGCAGTACTTC.

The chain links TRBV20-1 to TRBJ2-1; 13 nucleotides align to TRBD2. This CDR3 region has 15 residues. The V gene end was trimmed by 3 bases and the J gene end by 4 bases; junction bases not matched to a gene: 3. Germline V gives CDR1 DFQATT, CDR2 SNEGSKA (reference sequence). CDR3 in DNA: TGCAGTGCTAGTTCGACTAGCGGGGGGTACAATGAGCAGTTCTTC. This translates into CSASSTSGGYNEQFF.

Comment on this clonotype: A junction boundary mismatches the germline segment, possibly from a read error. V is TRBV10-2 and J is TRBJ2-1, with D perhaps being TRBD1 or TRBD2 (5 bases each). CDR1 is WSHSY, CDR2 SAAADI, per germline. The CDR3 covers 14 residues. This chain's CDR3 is CASASRESYNEQFF. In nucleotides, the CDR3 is TGTGCCAGCGCAAGCAGGGAGTCCTACAATGAGCAGTTCTTC.

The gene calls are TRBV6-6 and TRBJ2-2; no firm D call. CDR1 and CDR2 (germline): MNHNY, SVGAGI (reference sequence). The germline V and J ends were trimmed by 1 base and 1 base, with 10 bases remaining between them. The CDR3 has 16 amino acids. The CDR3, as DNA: TGTGCCAGCAGTTACTTTGGCGCTCTGAACACCGGGGAGCTGTTTTTT. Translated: CASSYFGALNTGELFF.

Here the CDR3 reads CASSSLAQVHEQYF. The CDR3 bases are TGTGCCAGCAGTTCGCTGGCACAGGTCCACGAGCAGTACTTC. The V gene is TRBV12-3 or TRBV12-4, the J gene TRBJ2-7, with D maybe TRBD1 (5 bases). The CDR3 is 14 residues long. The V and J ends lost 4 bases and 5 bases respectively, with 15 bases between them.

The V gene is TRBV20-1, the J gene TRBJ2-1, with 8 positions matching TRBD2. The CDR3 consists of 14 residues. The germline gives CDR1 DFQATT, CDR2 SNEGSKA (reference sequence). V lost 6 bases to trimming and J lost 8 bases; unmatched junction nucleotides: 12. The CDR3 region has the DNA TGCAGTGCCAGGCATGGGACTAGAGACTATGAGCAGTTCTTC. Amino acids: CSARHGTRDYEQFF.

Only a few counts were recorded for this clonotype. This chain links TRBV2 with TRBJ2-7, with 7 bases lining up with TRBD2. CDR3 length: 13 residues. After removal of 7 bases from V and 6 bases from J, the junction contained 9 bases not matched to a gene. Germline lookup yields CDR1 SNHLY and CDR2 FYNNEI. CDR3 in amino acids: CASTGRQGGEQYF. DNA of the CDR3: TGTGCCAGCACCGGGAGGCAGGGCGGCGAGCAGTACTTC.

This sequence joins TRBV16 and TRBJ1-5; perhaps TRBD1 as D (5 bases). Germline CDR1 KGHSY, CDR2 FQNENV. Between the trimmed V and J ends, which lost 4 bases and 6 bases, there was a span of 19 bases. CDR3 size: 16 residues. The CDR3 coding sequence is TGTGCCAGCAGCCTAAAAACCCCCAGGGACGCTCAGCCCCAGCATTTT. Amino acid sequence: CASSLKTPRDAQPQHF.

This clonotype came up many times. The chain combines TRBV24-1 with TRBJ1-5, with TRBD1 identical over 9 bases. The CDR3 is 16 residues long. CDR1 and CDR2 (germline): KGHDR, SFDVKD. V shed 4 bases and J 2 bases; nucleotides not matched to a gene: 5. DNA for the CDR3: TGTGCCACCAGTGACCCTCGACAGGGGGGCAATCAGCCCCAGCATTTT. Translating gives CATSDPRQGGNQPQHF.

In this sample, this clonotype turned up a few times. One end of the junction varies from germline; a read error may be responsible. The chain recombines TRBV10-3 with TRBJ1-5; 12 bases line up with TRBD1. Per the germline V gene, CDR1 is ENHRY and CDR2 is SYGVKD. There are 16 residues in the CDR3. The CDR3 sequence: CASSDRDRGQNQPQHF. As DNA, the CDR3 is TGTGCCAGCAGTGACCGGGACAGGGGGCAAAATCAGCCCCAGCATTTT.

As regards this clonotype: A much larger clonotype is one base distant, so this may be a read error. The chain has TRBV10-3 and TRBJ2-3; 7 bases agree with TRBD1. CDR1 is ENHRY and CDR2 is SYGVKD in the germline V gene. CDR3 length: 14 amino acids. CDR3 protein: CVISPGQSTDTQYF. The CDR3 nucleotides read TGTGTCATCAGCCCGGGACAGAGTACAGATACGCAGTATTTT.

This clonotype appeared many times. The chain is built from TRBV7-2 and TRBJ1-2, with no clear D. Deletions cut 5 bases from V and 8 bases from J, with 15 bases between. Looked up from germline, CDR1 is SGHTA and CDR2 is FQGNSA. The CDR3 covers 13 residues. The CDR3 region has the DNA TGTGCCAGCAGCCTCCGGGCCACCCCGGGCTACACCTTC. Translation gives CASSLRATPGYTF.

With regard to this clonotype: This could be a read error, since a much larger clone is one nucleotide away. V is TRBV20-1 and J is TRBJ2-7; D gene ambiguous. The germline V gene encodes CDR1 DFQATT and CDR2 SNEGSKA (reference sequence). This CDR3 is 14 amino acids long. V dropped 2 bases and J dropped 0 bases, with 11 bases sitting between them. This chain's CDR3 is CSARNDTISYEQYF. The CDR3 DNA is TGCAGTGCTAGAAATGACACCATCTCCTACGAGCAGTACTTC.

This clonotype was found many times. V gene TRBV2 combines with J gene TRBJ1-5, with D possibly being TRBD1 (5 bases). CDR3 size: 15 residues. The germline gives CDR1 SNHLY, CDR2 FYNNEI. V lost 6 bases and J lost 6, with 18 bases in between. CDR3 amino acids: CASRKSMGGSQPQHF. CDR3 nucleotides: TGTGCCAGCAGGAAGTCTATGGGGGGTTCTCAGCCCCAGCATTTT.

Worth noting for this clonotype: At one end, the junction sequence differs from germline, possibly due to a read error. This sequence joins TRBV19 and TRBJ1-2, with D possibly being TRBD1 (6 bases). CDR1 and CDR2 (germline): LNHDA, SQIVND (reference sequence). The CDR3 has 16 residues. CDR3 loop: CANSSTRQDTNYGYTF. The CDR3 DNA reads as TGTGCCAATAGTTCGACAAGACAGGATACTAACTATGGCTACACCTTC.

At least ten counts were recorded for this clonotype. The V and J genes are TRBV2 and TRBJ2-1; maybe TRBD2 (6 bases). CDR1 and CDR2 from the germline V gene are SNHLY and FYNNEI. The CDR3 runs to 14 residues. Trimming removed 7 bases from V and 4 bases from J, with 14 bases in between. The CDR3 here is CASTRDSTYNEQFF. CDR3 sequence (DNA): TGTGCCAGCACTAGGGACTCGACATACAATGAGCAGTTCTTC.

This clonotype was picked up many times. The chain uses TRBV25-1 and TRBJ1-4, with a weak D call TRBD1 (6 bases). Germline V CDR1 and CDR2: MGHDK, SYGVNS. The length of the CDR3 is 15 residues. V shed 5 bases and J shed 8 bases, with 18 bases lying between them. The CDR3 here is CASSTPWGRAEKLFF. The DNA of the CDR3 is TGTGCCAGCAGTACGCCATGGGGGCGGGCAGAAAAACTGTTTTTT.

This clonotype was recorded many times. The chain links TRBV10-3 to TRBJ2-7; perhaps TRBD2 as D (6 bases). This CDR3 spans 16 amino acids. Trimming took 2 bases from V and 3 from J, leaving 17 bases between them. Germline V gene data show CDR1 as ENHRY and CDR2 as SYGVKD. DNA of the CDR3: TGTGCCATCAGTGAGACCTCTTTGCGGGATCTCTACGAGCAGTACTTC. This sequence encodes CAISETSLRDLYEQYF.

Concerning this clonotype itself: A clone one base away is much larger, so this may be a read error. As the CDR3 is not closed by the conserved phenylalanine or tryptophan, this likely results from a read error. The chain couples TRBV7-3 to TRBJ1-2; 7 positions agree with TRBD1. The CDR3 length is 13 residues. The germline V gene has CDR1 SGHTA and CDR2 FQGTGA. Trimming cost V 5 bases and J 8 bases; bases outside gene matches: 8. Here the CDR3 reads CASSPDRVGGYTL. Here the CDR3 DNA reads TGTGCCAGCAGCCCAGACAGGGTTGGAGGCTACACCCTC.

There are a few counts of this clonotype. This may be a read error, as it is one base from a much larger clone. CDR3 amino acids: CSARRGRGPPHF. DNA for the CDR3: TGCAGTGCTCGGCGGGGCAGGGGTCCCCCCCACTTT. The chain uses TRBV20-1 and TRBJ1-6; D may be TRBD1 (6 bases). The CDR3 loop spans 12 amino acids. Germline V lookup: CDR1 DFQATT, CDR2 SNEGSKA (reference sequence).